The 18 T cell receptor beta chains reported below all come from one sample, sequenced in a study of T cell responses to AZD1222 COVID-19 vaccine. Using immunoSEQ multiplex PCR, the repertoire was profiled, and TCRdb retains in-frame clones only, with some absent. The sample has around 95,000 clones, around 87% seen once; the top ten hold roughly 4.2%. The starting material was peripheral blood, obtained on day 0 of MenACWY control vaccination. The receptors here all came from an adult in good health.

V usage is TRBV19 and J usage is TRBJ2-1; 7 nucleotides agree with TRBD1. This CDR3 has 14 residues. Germline V gives CDR1 LNHDA, CDR2 SQIVND (reference sequence). The ends lost 6 bases at V and 2 bases at J; junction bases unmatched: 4. Here the CDR3 reads CASRPGTAYNEQFF. The CDR3, as DNA: TGTGCCAGTAGACCAGGGACAGCCTACAATGAGCAGTTCTTC.

The chain recombines TRBV5-1 with TRBJ2-3, with TRBD2 identical over 12 bases. With 4 bases clipped from V and 1 base from J, the junction kept 4 bases outside the gene matches. The CDR3 length is 16 residues. Germline assignment: CDR1 SGHRS and CDR2 YFSETQ. CDR3 DNA: TGCGCCAGCAGCCTCAGGACTAGCGGGGGCACAGATACGCAGTATTTT. Translating gives CASSLRTSGGTDTQYF.

This chain uses TRBV5-4 with TRBJ1-3; TRBD1 might be the D (6 bases). The CDR3 totals 15 residues. The V and J ends lost 2 bases and 1 base respectively, with 10 bases between them. Germline loops: CDR1 SGHNT, CDR2 YYREEE (reference sequence). DNA of the CDR3: TGTGCCAGCAGCTTAGGGGGTATTTCTGGAAACACCATATATTTT. Its translation is CASSLGGISGNTIYF.

The DNA for the CDR3 is TGTGCCAGCAGTTTCCCGGGCCTTGGAGTTGCTTTCTTT. Encoded protein: CASSFPGLGVAFF. This sequence joins TRBV6-5 and TRBJ1-1; D gene unclear. In germline, CDR1 is MNHEY, CDR2 SVGAGI. This CDR3 is built from 13 residues. Trimming removed 4 bases at V and 11 bases at J, with 17 bases between.

V is TRBV9 and J is TRBJ2-1, with 16 nucleotides matching TRBD2. Germline V gives CDR1 SGDLS, CDR2 YYNGEE. V shed 0 bases, J shed 1 base, and the junction held 4 bases outside the gene matches. This CDR3 is 19 amino acids long. The CDR3 spells CASSVAGTSGRGSYNEQFF. The CDR3 region has the DNA TGTGCCAGCAGCGTAGCCGGGACTAGCGGGAGGGGATCCTACAATGAGCAGTTCTTC.

The V and J genes are TRBV6-5 and TRBJ2-1; 10 bases align to TRBD1. CDR1 and CDR2 (germline): MNHEY, SVGAGI. Trimming removed 2 bases from V and 10 bases from J; junction bases left unmatched: 8. The CDR3 spans 15 residues. The CDR3 DNA sequence: TGTGCCAGCAGTTACGTCCCGGGACAGGGGTACGAGCAGTTCTTC. Protein sequence: CASSYVPGQGYEQFF.

This clone was recorded once. This chain connects TRBV28 to TRBJ2-1; D is possibly TRBD2 (5 bases). CDR1 and CDR2 from the germline V gene are MDHEN and SYDVKM. Deletions cut 2 bases from V and 7 bases from J, with 18 bases between. The CDR3 is 16 amino acids. The CDR3: CASSLAGSSNLNEQFF. The CDR3 bases are TGTGCCAGCAGTTTAGCGGGCTCCTCCAATCTAAATGAGCAGTTCTTC.

The V and J genes are TRBV5-1 and TRBJ2-5, with 9 positions matching TRBD1. Per the germline V gene, CDR1 is SGHRS and CDR2 is YFSETQ. CDR3 size: 15 residues. V lost 4 bases to trimming and J lost 4 bases; unmatched junction nucleotides: 8. DNA of the CDR3: TGCGCCAGCAGCGTCGCGGGACAGGGTAGAGAGACCCAGTACTTC. This gives the protein CASSVAGQGRETQYF.

This chain links TRBV6-1 with TRBJ1-6, with a tentative D call TRBD1 (6 bases). CDR3 length equals 15 residues. Germline-derived CDR1 and CDR2 are MNHNS and SASEGT. Trimming cost V 3 bases and J 6 bases, with 12 bases left between them. For the CDR3, the DNA is TGTGCCAGCAGTGATACCGGGACAACTAATTCACCCCTCCACTTT. Its protein is CASSDTGTTNSPLHF.

This clone was seen a single time. This chain joins TRBV1 and TRBJ1-1. TRBV1 is a known pseudogene. This CDR3 spans 12 amino acids. The CDR3: CTSSLRAFEAFF. The CDR3 coding sequence is TGCACCAGCAGCCTTCGGGCTTTTGAAGCTTTCTTT.

The genes are TRBV11-3 and TRBJ2-2; no definite D call. This CDR3 has 13 amino acids. Trimming left V 2 bases short and J 2 bases short, with 3 bases between. CDR1 and CDR2 (germline): SGHNT, YENEEA. The CDR3 nucleotides are TGTGCCAGCAGCTTATTAAACACCGGGGAGCTGTTTTTT. This codes for CASSLLNTGELFF.

V gene TRBV5-1 combines with J gene TRBJ2-5; D perhaps matches TRBD1 (5 bases). V shed 0 bases and J shed 3 bases, with 6 bases lying between them. CDR3 length: 13 amino acids. CDR1 and CDR2 from the germline V gene are SGHRS and YFSETQ. CDR3 sequence: CASSLVGEETQYF. For the CDR3, the DNA is TGCGCCAGCAGCTTGGTAGGGGAAGAGACCCAGTACTTC.

The genes are TRBV2 and TRBJ2-7, with D possibly matching TRBD1 (6 bases). Germline-derived CDR1 and CDR2 are SNHLY and FYNNEI. The ends were cut back, 7 bases at V and 4 bases at J, with 17 bases in the middle. There are 14 residues in the CDR3. CDR3 in DNA: TGTGCCAGCACTTCTCTGGGGGCGAGTTACGAGCAGTACTTC. This encodes CASTSLGASYEQYF.

The J gene is TRBJ1-1, the V gene TRBV9, with no clear D. V lost 2 bases, J lost 1 base, and 9 bases lay in between. Germline CDR1 and CDR2: SGDLS and YYNGEE. This CDR3 is 14 amino acids long. The CDR3 spells CASSVEGSNTEAFF. The CDR3 coding sequence is TGTGCCAGCAGCGTGGAGGGCTCGAACACTGAAGCTTTCTTT.

The genes are TRBV7-2 and TRBJ1-6; D gene uncertain. Per the germline V gene, CDR1 is SGHTA and CDR2 is FQGNSA. The CDR3 totals 12 residues. V was cut by 5 bases and J by 6 bases, with 5 bases left in between. CDR3 nucleotides: TGTGCCAGCAGCGCCATTAATTCACCCCTCCACTTT. Protein product: CASSAINSPLHF.

The chain combines TRBV11-1 with TRBJ1-4, with unresolved D. V lost 6 bases to trimming and J lost 0 bases, with 14 bases between them. Germline V gene data show CDR1 as SGHAT and CDR2 as FQDESV (reference sequence). The length of the CDR3 is 16 residues. CDR3 amino acids: CASSPEGDATNEKLFF. DNA of the CDR3: TGTGCCAGCAGTCCGGAGGGTGATGCAACTAATGAAAAACTGTTTTTT.

V and J are TRBV29-1 and TRBJ2-5, with D possibly being TRBD2 (6 bases). Deletions cut 7 bases from V and 5 bases from J, with 17 bases between. The germline gives CDR1 SQVTM, CDR2 ANQGSEA. This CDR3 comprises 13 residues. CDR3 region: CSARGGLGETQYF. The CDR3, as DNA: TGCAGCGCCCGCGGAGGGTTAGGGGAGACCCAGTACTTC.

This chain uses TRBV4-3 with TRBJ2-7; D remains ambiguous. The V gene's germline CDR1 is LGHNA and CDR2 YSLEER. The CDR3 is 13 amino acids. V lost 0 bases and J 5 bases, leaving 8 bases between the germline ends. CDR3 DNA: TGCGCCAGCAGCCAAGATTTGAAGCACGAGCAGTACTTC. It encodes CASSQDLKHEQYF.